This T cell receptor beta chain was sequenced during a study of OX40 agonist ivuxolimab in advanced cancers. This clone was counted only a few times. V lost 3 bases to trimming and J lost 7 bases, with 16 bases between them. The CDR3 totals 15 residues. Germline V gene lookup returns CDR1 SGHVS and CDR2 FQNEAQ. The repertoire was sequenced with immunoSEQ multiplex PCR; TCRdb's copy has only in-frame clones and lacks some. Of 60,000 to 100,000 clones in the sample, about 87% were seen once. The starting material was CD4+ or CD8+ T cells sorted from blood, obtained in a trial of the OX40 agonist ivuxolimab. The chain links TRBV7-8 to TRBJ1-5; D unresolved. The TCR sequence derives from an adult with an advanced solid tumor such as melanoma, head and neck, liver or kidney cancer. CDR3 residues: CASSLLLGSAQPQHF. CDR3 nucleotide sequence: TGTGCCAGCAGCTTGCTACTCGGGTCGGCGCAGCCCCAGCATTTT.